The 6 T cell receptor beta chains below all came from one sample that was sequenced in a study of beta chain features in type 1 diabetes. Sequenced material consisted of expressed TCRB transcripts (all of the isolated RNA was reverse transcribed). Sequencing used immunoSEQ multiplex PCR; TCRdb keeps in-frame clones, though not all of them. The profile shows approximately 150,000 clones, about 9.7% of them singletons. Sequencing input: central memory CD4+ T cells from blood. The receptors were sampled from a woman between 35 and 50 years old in good health.

The chain couples TRBV11-2 to TRBJ1-6; D gene unclear. The CDR3 sequence is 14 residues long. Germline V CDR1 and CDR2: SGHAT, FQNNGV. V gave up 7 bases and J gave up 7 bases, with 14 bases separating them. The CDR3 protein is CASTLRRENSPLHF. CDR3 nucleotide sequence: TGTGCCAGCACCCTACGCCGGGAAAATTCACCCCTCCACTTT.

This clone was seen a handful of times. This rearrangement joins TRBV27 to TRBJ2-7; 10 bases match TRBD1. Germline loops: CDR1 MNHEY, CDR2 SMNVEV (reference sequence). CDR3 length equals 16 residues. Germline trimming cut 9 bases from V and 1 base from J; bases unmatched to any gene: 12. The CDR3 coding sequence is TGTGCCAGTAGACGGGCGGACAGGGGGAATTCCTACGAGCAGTACTTC. Translating it yields CASRRADRGNSYEQYF.

At least ten counts were recorded for this clone. The chain has TRBV27 and TRBJ2-7, with a possible D match to TRBD1 (6 bases). CDR1 is MNHEY, CDR2 SMNVEV, per germline (reference sequence). The CDR3 runs 12 residues. The V end was cut by 3 bases, the J end by 10 bases, with 13 bases between. CDR3 coding DNA: TGTGCCAGCAGTTTCGACAGGACCTCTCAGTACTTC. Its protein product is CASSFDRTSQYF.

The chain carries TRBV2 and TRBJ1-1; D possibly corresponds to TRBD1 (6 bases). The V and J ends lost 6 bases and 3 bases respectively, with 14 bases between them. Per the germline V gene, CDR1 is SNHLY and CDR2 is FYNNEI. The CDR3 is made up of 14 amino acids. The CDR3 reads CASSLDSSYTEAFF. In DNA, the CDR3 is TGTGCCAGCAGCCTGGACAGTTCCTACACTGAAGCTTTCTTT.

This clone was detected a few times. This chain joins TRBV6-1 and TRBJ2-5; 7 positions agree with TRBD2. The V and J ends lost 5 bases and 1 base, in that order; junction bases with no gene match: 4. From germline, CDR1 is MNHNS and CDR2 SASEGT. This CDR3 spans 14 amino acids. The CDR3 bases are TGTGCCAGCAGTCAGTCTAGCGGCCAAGAGACCCAGTACTTC. This sequence encodes CASSQSSGQETQYF.

CDR3 bases: TGCGCCAGCAGCCCCGGGGGTAGCGGGGGGCGAAGCACAGATACGCAGTATTTT. Translation gives CASSPGGSGGRSTDTQYF. The chain carries TRBV5-1 and TRBJ2-3, with 10 bases that match TRBD2. CDR3 length: 18 residues. Germline V gene data show CDR1 as SGHRS and CDR2 as YFSETQ. J lost 0 bases, V lost 4 bases, and 11 bases had no gene match.